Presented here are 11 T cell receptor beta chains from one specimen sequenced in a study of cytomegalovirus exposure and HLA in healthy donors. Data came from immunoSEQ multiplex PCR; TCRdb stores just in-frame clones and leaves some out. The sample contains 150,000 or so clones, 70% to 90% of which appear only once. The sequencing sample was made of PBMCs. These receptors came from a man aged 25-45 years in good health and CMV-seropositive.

The CDR3 nucleotides are TGTGCCAGCAGCCAAGCCCCGAGCGAGACCCAGTACTTC. Protein: CASSQAPSETQYF. This rearrangement joins TRBV4-2 to TRBJ2-5; D not certain. The CDR3 has 13 amino acids. Germline CDR1 reads LGHNA; CDR2 reads YNFKEQ. V gave up 1 base and J gave up 5 bases, with 8 bases separating them.

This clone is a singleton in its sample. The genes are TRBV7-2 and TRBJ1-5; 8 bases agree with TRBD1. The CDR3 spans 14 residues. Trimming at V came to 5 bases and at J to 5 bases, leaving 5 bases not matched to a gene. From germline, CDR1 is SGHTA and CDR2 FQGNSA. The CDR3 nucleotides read TGTGCCAGCAGCCCAGACAGGGGCCATCAGCCCCAGCATTTT. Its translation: CASSPDRGHQPQHF.

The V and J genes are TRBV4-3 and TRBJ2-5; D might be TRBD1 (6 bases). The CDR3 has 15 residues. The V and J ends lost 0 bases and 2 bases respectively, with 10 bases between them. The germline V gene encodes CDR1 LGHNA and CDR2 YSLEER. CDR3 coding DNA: TGCGCCAGCAGCCAAGATTTTGGACAGCAAGAGACCCAGTACTTC. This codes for CASSQDFGQQETQYF.

In nucleotides, the CDR3 is TGTGCCAGCAATGACCAGCGGGGGGGCTCTTACAATGAGCAGTTCTTC. This translates into CASNDQRGGSYNEQFF. V is TRBV2 and J is TRBJ2-1, with TRBD2 matching over 10 bases. Germline values: CDR1 SNHLY, CDR2 FYNNEI. This CDR3 contains 16 residues. Trimming cost V 7 bases and J 4 bases; bases outside gene matches: 10.

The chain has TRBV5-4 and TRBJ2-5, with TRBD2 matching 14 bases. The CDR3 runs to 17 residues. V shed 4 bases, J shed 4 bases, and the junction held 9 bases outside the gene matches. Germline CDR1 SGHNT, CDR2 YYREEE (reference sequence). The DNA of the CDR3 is TGTGCCAGCAGCCTTGGGGGGACTAGCGGGGGTTTAGAGACCCAGTACTTC. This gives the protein CASSLGGTSGGLETQYF.

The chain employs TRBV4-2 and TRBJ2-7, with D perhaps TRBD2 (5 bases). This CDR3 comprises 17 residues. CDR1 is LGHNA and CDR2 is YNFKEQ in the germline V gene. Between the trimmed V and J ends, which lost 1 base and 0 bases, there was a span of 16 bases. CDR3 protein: CASSQGSGRTYSYEQYF. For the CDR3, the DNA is TGTGCCAGCAGCCAAGGTAGTGGCAGGACTTACTCCTACGAGCAGTACTTC.

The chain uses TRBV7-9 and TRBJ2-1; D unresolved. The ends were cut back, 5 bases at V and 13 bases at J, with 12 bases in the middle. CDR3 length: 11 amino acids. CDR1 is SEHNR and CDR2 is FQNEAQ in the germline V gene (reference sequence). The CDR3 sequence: CASSPLMRQFF. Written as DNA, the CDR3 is TGTGCCAGCAGCCCCCTTATGCGTCAGTTCTTC.

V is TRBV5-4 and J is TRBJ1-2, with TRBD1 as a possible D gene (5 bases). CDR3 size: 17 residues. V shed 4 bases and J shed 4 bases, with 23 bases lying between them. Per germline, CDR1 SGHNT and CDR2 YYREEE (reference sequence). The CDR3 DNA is TGTGCCAGCAGCCGGGTTACTCATCGGGACTCCTTCTATGGCTACACCTTC. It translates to CASSRVTHRDSFYGYTF.

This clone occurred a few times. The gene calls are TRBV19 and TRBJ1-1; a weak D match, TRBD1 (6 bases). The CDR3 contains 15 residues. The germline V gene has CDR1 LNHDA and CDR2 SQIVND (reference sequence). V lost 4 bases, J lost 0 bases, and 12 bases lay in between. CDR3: CASSTWDTVNTEAFF. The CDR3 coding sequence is TGTGCCAGTAGTACATGGGACACTGTGAACACTGAAGCTTTCTTT.

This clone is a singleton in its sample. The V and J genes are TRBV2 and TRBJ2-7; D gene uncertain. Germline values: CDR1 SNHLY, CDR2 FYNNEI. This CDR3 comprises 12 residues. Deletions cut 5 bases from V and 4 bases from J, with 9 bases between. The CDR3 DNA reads TGTGCCAGCAGTACCATTGAGTACGAGCAGTACTTC. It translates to CASSTIEYEQYF.

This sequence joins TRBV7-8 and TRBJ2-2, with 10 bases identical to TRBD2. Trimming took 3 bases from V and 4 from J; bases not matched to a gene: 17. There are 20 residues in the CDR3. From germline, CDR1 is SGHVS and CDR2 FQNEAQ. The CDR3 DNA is TGTGCCAGCAGCTTTATTGGGGGGACTAGCGTCGCCCTCCTCACCGGGGAGCTGTTTTTT. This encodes CASSFIGGTSVALLTGELFF.